The clone carrying this TCR beta chain was observed at least ten times. Its specificity is not known. TCRdb reprocessed the reads with MiXCR, giving one entry per CDR3 protein. Of about 300,000 distinct CDR3 sequences in the sample, 20% to 30% are singletons; the top ten hold approximately 15%. These data belong to a study of T cell repertoires in cytomegalovirus infection. Across the study: Public TCR beta signatures marked donors with CMV infection and the matching HLA. Broader study findings: Individuals carrying CMV plus the relevant HLA were identified by cumulative frequency of public TCR beta families. The study found HLA-C-restricted CMV-specific TCR beta clonotypes dominating the ex vivo response.

Germline V CDR1 and CDR2: SGHTA, FQGNSA. Deletions cut 3 bases from V and 3 bases from J, with 15 bases between. The CDR3 loop spans 15 amino acids. The sequence was collected from a human donor in good health (CMV status not recorded). Some clones in this sample may be carry-over from other donors' samples. The chain is built from TRBV7-2 and TRBJ2-7; either TRBD1 or TRBD2 may supply D (6 bases each). Sequencing input: PBMCs. The CDR3 loop is CASSLERRGNYEQYF. The DNA of the CDR3 is TGTGCCAGCAGCTTGGAGCGGAGGGGGAACTACGAGCAGTACTTC.